Shown below are 29 T cell receptor beta chains from a single sample sequenced in a study of blood T cell repertoires in COVID-19. Generated by immunoSEQ multiplex PCR, the TCRdb table keeps only in-frame clones and is missing some. The top ten clones hold approximately 9.4% of a sample with about 140,000 clones, over 60% of them seen once. The sample consisted of peripheral blood. The receptors derive from a woman between 50 and 59 years old with active or convalescent COVID-19.

This clone came up a few times. The V gene is TRBV11-1, the J gene TRBJ2-7, with D hard to call. The CDR3 contains 14 residues. Germline V gene sequence: CDR1 SGHAT, CDR2 FQDESV (reference sequence). V gave up 0 bases and J gave up 3 bases, with 9 bases separating them. CDR3 bases: TGTGCCAGCAGCTTAGCGAGGATAGACTACGAGCAGTACTTC. It is translated as CASSLARIDYEQYF.

This chain links TRBV28 with TRBJ2-2; perhaps TRBD2 as D (7 bases). The CDR3 runs to 16 residues. Deletions cut 1 base from V and 6 bases from J, with 15 bases between. Germline V gene sequence: CDR1 MDHEN, CDR2 SYDVKM. CDR3 sequence reads: CASSLLAGRGSGELFF. The DNA of the CDR3 is TGTGCCAGCAGTTTATTGGCAGGGAGGGGGTCCGGGGAGCTGTTTTTT.

The chain employs TRBV7-2 and TRBJ2-1; 11 bases align to TRBD2. Germline CDR1 is SGHTA and CDR2 is FQGNSA. The CDR3 consists of 16 residues. V lost 4 bases and J lost 3; bases outside the gene matches: 5. The CDR3 loop reads CASSSGGTSGYNEQFF. The CDR3 coding sequence is TGTGCCAGCAGCTCCGGGGGGACTAGCGGCTACAATGAGCAGTTCTTC. Supplemented by reference TRBV7-2 and TRBJ2-1, the full variable domain reads GAGVSQSPSNKVTEKGKDVELRCDPISGHTALYWYRQSLGQGLEFLIYFQGNSAPDKSGLPSDRFSAERTGGSVSTLTIQRTQQEDSAVYLCASSSGGTSGYNEQFFGPGTRLTVL.

The chain uses TRBV21-1 and TRBJ1-5. TRBV21-1 is given as a pseudogene. The CDR3 totals 16 residues. The CDR3 spells CASRLISDGRNQPQHF. The CDR3 DNA is TGTGCCAGCAGGCTCATCTCGGACGGGAGAAATCAGCCCCAGCATTTT.

The gene calls are TRBV7-2 and TRBJ1-2; 9 bases agree with TRBD1. V lost 0 bases to trimming and J lost 6 bases; unmatched junction nucleotides: 5. Germline CDR1 SGHTA, CDR2 FQGNSA. The CDR3 extends over 15 amino acids. The DNA for the CDR3 is TGTGCCAGCAGCTTAGCGACGGGACAGGGTCATGGCTACACCTTC. The encoded protein is CASSLATGQGHGYTF.

This chain joins TRBV30 and TRBJ2-5; D is unclear. Deletions cut 0 bases from V and 5 bases from J, with 4 bases between. This CDR3 region has 11 residues. From germline, CDR1 is GTSNPN and CDR2 SVGIG (reference sequence). The CDR3 region is CAWSVMETQYF. The CDR3, as DNA: TGTGCCTGGAGTGTTATGGAGACCCAGTACTTC.

The table lists this clone with a few counts. The CDR3 sequence: CASSPPNRGPETQYF. DNA of the CDR3: TGTGCCAGCTCACCACCGAACAGGGGGCCAGAGACCCAGTACTTC. V is TRBV18 and J is TRBJ2-5, with 9 bases that match TRBD1. Germline CDR1 reads KGHSH; CDR2 reads LQKENI. The CDR3 spans 15 residues. Losses at the gene ends were 0 bases for V and 4 bases for J; bases not matched to a gene: 3.

The rearrangement joins TRBV14 to TRBJ2-3; 9 bases are a match to TRBD1. CDR3 size: 16 residues. The germline V gene has CDR1 SGHDN and CDR2 FVKESK. V was clipped by 1 base and J by 4 bases; unmatched bases: 6. The CDR3 protein is CASSQGGTGSADTQYF. CDR3 DNA: TGTGCCAGCAGCCAAGGTGGGACAGGGTCGGCAGATACGCAGTATTTT.

A single count supports this clone. The chain employs TRBV6-6 and TRBJ2-1; 7 positions agree with TRBD1. Germline assignment: CDR1 MNHNY and CDR2 SVGAGI (reference sequence). J gave up 8 bases and V 8 bases, and 6 bases lay outside the gene matches. The CDR3 runs to 12 residues. CDR3 DNA sequence: TGTGCCAGCCATACTCAGGGGGATGAGCAGTTCTTC. Translation gives CASHTQGDEQFF.

This clone was detected only a few times. The gene calls are TRBV28 and TRBJ1-2; 9 bases match TRBD1. Germline loops: CDR1 MDHEN, CDR2 SYDVKM. Germline trimming cut 4 bases from V and 2 bases from J; bases unmatched to any gene: 8. The CDR3 contains 16 residues. CDR3 sequence: CASSSPRTGENYGYTF. CDR3 DNA: TGTGCCAGCAGTTCACCTCGGACAGGGGAGAACTATGGCTACACCTTC.

The rearrangement joins TRBV11-1 to TRBJ2-2, with TRBD2 identical over 9 bases. The trim removed 5 bases at V and 8 bases at J, leaving 6 bases unmatched. The CDR3 consists of 14 residues. Germline V gene lookup returns CDR1 SGHAT and CDR2 FQDESV (reference sequence). CDR3 sequence (DNA): TGTGCCAGCAGCCCCGGGACTAGCTTTGGGGAGCTGTTTTTT. Its translation is CASSPGTSFGELFF.

The chain carries TRBV30 and TRBJ2-7; tentative D call: TRBD2 (6 bases). The CDR3 is made up of 13 amino acids. Per the germline V gene, CDR1 is GTSNPN and CDR2 is SVGIG (reference sequence). The CDR3 DNA is TGTGCTACTGGGCGGGATTACTCCTACGAGCAGTACTTC. This sequence encodes CATGRDYSYEQYF. Filled out from reference TRBV30 and TRBJ2-7, the complete variable domain reads SQTIHQWPATLVQPVGSPLSLECTVEGTSNPNLYWYRQAAGRGLQLLFYSVGIGQISSEVPQNLSASRPQDRQFILSSKKLLLSDSGFYLCATGRDYSYEQYFGPGTRLTVT.

The chain recombines TRBV28 with TRBJ1-3, with TRBD1 as a possible D gene (6 bases). Germline CDR1 and CDR2: MDHEN and SYDVKM. The CDR3 length is 16 residues. Deletions cut 6 bases from V and 2 bases from J, with 17 bases between. The CDR3 DNA follows: TGTGCCAGCAGGCAGGGAGGGGGACTGGCTGGAAACACCATATATTTT. It is translated as CASRQGGGLAGNTIYF.

The sample holds a few counts of this clone. The chain recombines TRBV6-2 or TRBV6-3 with TRBJ2-1; 9 bases align to TRBD2. The CDR3 is 15 amino acids. After removal of 6 bases from V and 4 bases from J, the junction contained 7 bases not matched to a gene. CDR1 and CDR2 from the germline V gene are MNHEY and SVGEGT. CDR3 in DNA: TGTGCCAGCAGCACCTTAGCGGGGGCATACAATGAGCAGTTCTTC. As protein: CASSTLAGAYNEQFF.

The J gene is TRBJ2-7, the V gene TRBV7-3; TRBD1 agrees at 8 bases. The length of the CDR3 is 16 residues. Trimming took 1 base from V and 0 from J; bases not matched to a gene: 5. Per germline, CDR1 SGHTA and CDR2 FQGTGA. CDR3 bases: TGTGCCAGCAGCTTAAGTAGGACAGGGAGCTCCTACGAGCAGTACTTC. It yields the protein CASSLSRTGSSYEQYF.

This chain connects TRBV28 to TRBJ1-4, with a weak D call TRBD1 (6 bases). This CDR3 comprises 16 residues. Germline CDR1 is MDHEN and CDR2 is SYDVKM. The V end lost 3 bases, the J end lost 8 bases, and 19 bases lay between the germline ends. The CDR3 reads CASSFLDWGQGEKLFF. CDR3 nucleotide sequence: TGTGCCAGCAGTTTTCTAGACTGGGGGCAGGGGGAAAAACTGTTTTTT. The full variable domain, in which reference TRBV28 and TRBJ1-4 provide the parts outside the CDR3, is DVKVTQSSRYLVKRTGEKVFLECVQDMDHENMFWYRQDPGLGLRLIYFSYDVKMKEKGDIPEGYSVSREKKERFSLILESASTNQTSMYLCASSFLDWGQGEKLFFGSGTQLSVL.

The CDR3 DNA sequence: TGTGCCAGCAGCGACAGGGGTAGCAATCAGCCCCAGCATTTT. It codes for CASSDRGSNQPQHF. The genes are TRBV7-2 and TRBJ1-5, with TRBD1 identical over 8 bases. The CDR3 spans 14 residues. Germline trimming cut 5 bases from V and 0 bases from J; bases unmatched to any gene: 0. From germline, CDR1 is SGHTA and CDR2 FQGNSA.

This chain connects TRBV6-2 or TRBV6-3 to TRBJ2-2; no firm D call. Trimming left V 4 bases short and J 5 bases short, with 8 bases between. CDR3 size: 13 residues. From germline, CDR1 is MNHEY and CDR2 SVGEGT. CDR3 sequence reads: CASSLSGTGELFF. The CDR3 nucleotides read TGTGCCAGCAGTTTATCGGGTACCGGGGAGCTGTTTTTT.

The rearrangement uses TRBV18 and TRBJ2-1, with 7 bases fitting TRBD2. Germline values: CDR1 KGHSH, CDR2 LQKENI. The CDR3 has 11 amino acids. Trimming cost V 6 bases and J 11 bases; bases outside gene matches: 4. The CDR3: CASSKLAQQFF. The CDR3 region has the DNA TGTGCCAGCTCGAAACTAGCGCAGCAGTTCTTC.

The chain uses TRBV27 and TRBJ1-6; D uncertain. The CDR3 is 12 amino acids. The germline V gene encodes CDR1 MNHEY and CDR2 SMNVEV (reference sequence). V was clipped by 4 bases and J by 5 bases, with 3 bases between them. The CDR3 region is CASSSNNSPLHF. CDR3 nucleotides: TGTGCCAGCAGTTCAAATAATTCACCCCTCCACTTT.

J is TRBJ2-2 and V is TRBV9; D is possibly TRBD1 (6 bases). Germline V gene lookup returns CDR1 SGDLS and CDR2 YYNGEE. The V end lost 0 bases, the J end lost 5 bases, and 11 bases lay between the germline ends. This CDR3 has 15 amino acids. The CDR3 sequence is CASSVVQGLTGELFF. CDR3 in DNA: TGTGCCAGCAGCGTAGTTCAGGGGTTGACCGGGGAGCTGTTTTTT.

The V and J genes are TRBV2 and TRBJ2-1, with D possibly being TRBD2 (5 bases). Trimming cost V 5 bases and J 5 bases, with 13 bases left between them. CDR1 SNHLY and CDR2 FYNNEI come from the germline V gene. The CDR3 has 14 residues. In DNA, the CDR3 is TGTGCCAGCAGTACCGACTACCAAAACAATGAGCAGTTCTTC. The encoded protein is CASSTDYQNNEQFF. The full variable domain, rest sourced from reference TRBV2 and TRBJ2-1, is EPEVTQTPSHQVTQMGQEVILRCVPISNHLYFYWYRQILGQKVEFLVSFYNNEISEKSEIFDDQFSVERPDGSNFTLKIRSTKLEDSAMYFCASSTDYQNNEQFFGPGTRLTVL.

This clone has just a few counts. The chain joins TRBV27 to TRBJ1-6; D ambiguous. V was clipped by 5 bases and J by 9 bases, with 17 bases between them. Germline assignment: CDR1 MNHEY and CDR2 SMNVEV (reference sequence). CDR3 length: 15 amino acids. The CDR3 loop is CASSNKEGLGSPLHF. The CDR3 bases are TGTGCCAGCAGTAATAAGGAGGGTCTAGGTTCACCCCTCCACTTT.

The CDR3 DNA is TGTGCCAGCAGCACTAGCGGGAGTGTCGATACGCAGTATTTT. The encoded protein is CASSTSGSVDTQYF. This sequence joins TRBV6-4 and TRBJ2-3; 11 bases line up with TRBD2. The CDR3 covers 14 residues. V trimming: 6 bases; J trimming: 6 bases; junction bases outside the gene matches: 5. CDR1 is MRHNA and CDR2 is SNTAGT in the germline V gene.

The CDR3 DNA reads as TGTGCCAGCAGCTTCGAGGACAGGGACCTTAGCACAGATACGCAGTATTTT. Residues: CASSFEDRDLSTDTQYF. The rearrangement links TRBV7-2 to TRBJ2-3; 8 nucleotides align to TRBD1. The V gene's germline CDR1 is SGHTA and CDR2 FQGNSA. The J segment lost 0 bases and the V segment lost 3 bases, leaving 8 bases of the junction unmatched. The CDR3 totals 17 residues. The full variable domain, completed using reference TRBV7-2 and TRBJ2-3, is GAGVSQSPSNKVTEKGKDVELRCDPISGHTALYWYRQSLGQGLEFLIYFQGNSAPDKSGLPSDRFSAERTGGSVSTLTIQRTQQEDSAVYLCASSFEDRDLSTDTQYFGPGTRLTVL.

The gene calls are TRBV4-3 and TRBJ2-3, with D perhaps TRBD2 (5 bases). Deletions cut 6 bases from V and 0 bases from J, with 16 bases between. The CDR3 sequence is 16 residues long. CDR1 and CDR2 (germline): LGHNA, YSLEER. CDR3 nucleotide sequence: TGCGCCAGCAGTCCAAAGGCAGCGGCTAGCACAGATACGCAGTATTTT. Encoded protein: CASSPKAAASTDTQYF.

This clone was recorded a few times. The V gene is TRBV6-6, the J gene TRBJ1-1, with TRBD1 matching 8 bases. Germline CDR1 reads MNHNY; CDR2 reads SVGAGI (reference sequence). The CDR3 sequence is 17 residues long. Losses at the gene ends were 5 bases for V and 3 bases for J; bases not matched to a gene: 14. The CDR3 sequence is CASSPSYFQGADTEAFF. The CDR3 DNA reads TGTGCCAGCAGTCCATCCTATTTTCAGGGGGCAGACACTGAAGCTTTCTTT.

The DNA of the CDR3 is TGTGCCAGCAGTTCCCCCGGGGTTTCTGAAGCTTTCTTT. Its protein is CASSSPGVSEAFF. The rearrangement joins TRBV6-6 to TRBJ1-1; D is undetermined. The CDR3 sequence is 13 residues long. Germline CDR1 reads MNHNY; CDR2 reads SVGAGI (reference sequence). V was shortened by 4 bases and J by 6 bases, with 12 bases between the two germline ends.

In this sample, this clone turned up once. This rearrangement joins TRBV7-9 to TRBJ1-4; D gene unclear. CDR1 and CDR2 (germline): SEHNR, FQNEAQ (reference sequence). V was trimmed by 2 bases and J by 0 bases, leaving 7 bases between them. This CDR3 comprises 15 residues. CDR3 residues: CASSLLGTTNEKLFF. The CDR3 DNA follows: TGTGCCAGCAGCTTACTCGGTACAACTAATGAAAAACTGTTTTTT.